The clone carrying this T cell receptor (beta chain) was counted many times. What it recognizes is unknown. This sample is drawn from a study of CD8 T cells in ankylosing spondylitis. Study conclusions and caveats: It appeared that ankylosing spondylitis blood was characterized by a TCR beta motif of under ten highly homologous variants. Reports say disease-linked clones showed up significantly more in matched ankylosing spondylitis synovial fluid. In the blood and synovial fluid of reactive arthritis, some motif variants had been previously reported.

Making use of molecular barcodes, quantitative 5'-RACE generated TCR beta libraries. TCRdb itself ran the 5' RACE reads through MiXCR, one entry per CDR3 protein. Altogether 200,000 to 250,000 distinct CDR3 sequences are present, around 6.6% being singletons, with the ten largest covering approximately 15%. The CDR3 is 14 amino acids. In germline, CDR1 is LNHDA, CDR2 SQIVND (reference sequence). V gave up 5 bases and J gave up 4 bases, with 15 bases separating them. The V gene is TRBV19, the J gene TRBJ2-7; no reliable D call. The TCR originated in a male donor with ankylosing spondylitis. The sequenced sample was blood, either unsorted or a sorted T cell fraction (not recorded which). This CDR3 is CASSAALSQYEQYF. The CDR3 bases are TGTGCCAGTAGTGCCGCCCTTTCCCAATACGAGCAGTACTTC.